This T cell receptor beta chain was documented in a study of neoadjuvant anti-PD-1 for oral cavity cancer. The wider study: Patients without progression received a fourth nivolumab dose around day 43, then surgical resection on days 50-56.

Worth noting for this clone: Its antigen remains unknown.

Clones were sequenced by immunoSEQ multiplex PCR, and TCRdb holds only the in-frame ones, with some missing. Of some 33,000 clones detected, 70% to 80% appear once; the ten largest clones hold almost 3.5%. Time point described: after neoadjuvant nivolumab, at surgical resection. These oral cavity squamous cell carcinomas were HPV-negative and locally advanced. Whole-study results and caveats: Treg/Th17 ratio rose with pretreatment blood and fell with post-treatment tumor TCRbeta clonality. Only three patients per response group were TCR-analyzed; validation needed.

The CDR3 loop spans 17 amino acids. The input for sequencing was PBMCs, taken after nivolumab (anti-PD-1) treatment. This TCR came from a person aged 35-80 years with oral cavity squamous cell carcinoma. The V gene is TRBV21-1, the J gene TRBJ2-3; TRBD1 reflects the table's D call only, with no check against the DNA. TRBV21-1 is deemed a pseudogene. Here the CDR3 DNA reads TGTGCCAGCAGCAAAAAAAGAGACAGGATTAGCACAGATACGCAGTATTTT. This translates into CASSKKRDRISTDTQYF.